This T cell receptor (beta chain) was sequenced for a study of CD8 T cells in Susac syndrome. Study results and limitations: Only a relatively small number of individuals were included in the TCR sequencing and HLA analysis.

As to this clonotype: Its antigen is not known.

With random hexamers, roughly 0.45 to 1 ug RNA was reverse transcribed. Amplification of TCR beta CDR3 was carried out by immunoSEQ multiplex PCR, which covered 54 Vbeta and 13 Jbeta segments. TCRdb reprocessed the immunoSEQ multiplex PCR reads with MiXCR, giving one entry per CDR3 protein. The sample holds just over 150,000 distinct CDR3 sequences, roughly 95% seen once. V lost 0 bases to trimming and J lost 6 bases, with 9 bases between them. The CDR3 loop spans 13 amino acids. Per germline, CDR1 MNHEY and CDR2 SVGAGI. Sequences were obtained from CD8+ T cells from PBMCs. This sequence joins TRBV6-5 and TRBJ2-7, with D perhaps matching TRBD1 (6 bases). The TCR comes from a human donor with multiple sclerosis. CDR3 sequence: CASSYSAGAEQYF. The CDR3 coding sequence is TGTGCCAGCAGTTACTCCGCAGGGGCCGAGCAGTACTTC.